The clone carrying this T cell receptor (beta chain) appeared a few times. Its antigen is not identified. CDR1 and CDR2 from the germline V gene are SGHTA and FQGNSA. Between the trimmed V and J ends, which lost 6 bases and 7 bases, there was a span of 15 bases. The CDR3 extends over 13 amino acids. The data stem from a study of response to subunit inactivated influenza vaccine. Findings and caveats of the study: A suggestion made by the authors is that each seasonal influenza vaccination recruits few new T cells.

TCRdb ran MiXCR on the RT-PCR reads and lists one entry per CDR3 protein. The repertoire holds around 200,000 distinct CDR3 sequences, with approximately 9.2% as singletons. The chain links TRBV7-2 to TRBJ2-5; D tentatively fits TRBD1 or TRBD2 (6 bases each). This specimen consisted of non-naive T cells sorted from PBMCs, obtained on the day of vaccination. This TCR came from a man aged 50 or older who received an inactivated influenza vaccine. This CDR3 reads CASSHPKGGTQYF. The CDR3 DNA follows: TGTGCCAGCAGTCACCCGAAGGGGGGGACCCAGTACTTC. Looking up the rest from reference TRBV7-2 and TRBJ2-5 gives the full variable domain: GAGVSQSPSNKVTEKGKDVELRCDPISGHTALYWYRQSLGQGLEFLIYFQGNSAPDKSGLPSDRFSAERTGGSVSTLTIQRTQQEDSAVYLCASSHPKGGTQYFGPGTRLLVL.